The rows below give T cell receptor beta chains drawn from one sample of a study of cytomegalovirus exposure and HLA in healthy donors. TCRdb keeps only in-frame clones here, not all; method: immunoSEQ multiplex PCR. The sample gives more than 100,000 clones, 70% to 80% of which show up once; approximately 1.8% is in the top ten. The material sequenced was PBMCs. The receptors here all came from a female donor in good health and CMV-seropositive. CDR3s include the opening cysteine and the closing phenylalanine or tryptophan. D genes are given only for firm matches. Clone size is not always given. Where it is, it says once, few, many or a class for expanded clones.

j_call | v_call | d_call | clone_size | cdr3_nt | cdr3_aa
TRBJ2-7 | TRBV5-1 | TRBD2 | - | TGCGCCAGCAGCCGCACTAGCGGGAGGAATTACGAGCAGTACTTC | CASSRTSGRNYEQYF
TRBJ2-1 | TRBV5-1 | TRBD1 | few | TGCGCCAGCAGCCGGGGGGGACAGGGGCCATACAATGAGCAGTTCTTC | CASSRGGQGPYNEQFF
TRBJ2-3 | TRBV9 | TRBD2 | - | TGTGCCAGCGCCGGGGGGGACACCGCCTTACCGTATTTT | CASAGGDTALPYF
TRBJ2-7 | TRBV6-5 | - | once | TGTGCCAGCAGTTACGGGAGCCTATATACCTACGAGCAGTACTTC | CASSYGSLYTYEQYF
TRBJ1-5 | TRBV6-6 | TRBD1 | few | TGTGCCAGCAGTTCGACAGGGGCTGGCAATCAGCCCCAGCATTTT | CASSSTGAGNQPQHF
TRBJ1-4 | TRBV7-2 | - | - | TGTGCCAGCAGCTTACCAAAGGGAGTTGGGGAAAAACTGTTTTTT | CASSLPKGVGEKLFF
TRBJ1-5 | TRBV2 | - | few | TGTGCCAGCAGTGAGGAGGGGCTAGGTGAGCCCCAGCATTTT | CASSEEGLGEPQHF
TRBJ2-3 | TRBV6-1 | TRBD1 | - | TGTGCCAGCAGTGATGGTAGGACAGGGATAGATACGCAGTATTTT | CASSDGRTGIDTQYF
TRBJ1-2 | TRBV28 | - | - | TGTGCCAGCCTCAGGGGTAGAAGCCCTAACTATGGCTACACCTTC | CASLRGRSPNYGYTF
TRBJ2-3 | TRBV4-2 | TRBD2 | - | TGTGCCAGCAGCCAAGATCTACGCGGGGGGCATAGCACAGATACGCAGTATTTT | CASSQDLRGGHSTDTQYF
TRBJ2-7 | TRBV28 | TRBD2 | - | TGTGCCAGCAGTTACGGAACCGGGACTAGCGGATACTACGAGCAGTACTTC | CASSYGTGTSGYYEQYF
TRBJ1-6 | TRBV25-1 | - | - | TGTGCCAGCAGTGAAGGGAGGGGCAGAAATGATAATTCACCCCTCCACTTT | CASSEGRGRNDNSPLHF
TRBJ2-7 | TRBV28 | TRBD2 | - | TGTGCCAGCAGTCCGCAACTCGGACTAGCGGGAGCTTCCTACGAGCAGTACTTC | CASSPQLGLAGASYEQYF
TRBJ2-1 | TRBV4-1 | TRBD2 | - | TGCGCCAGCAGCCAAGACCCGGGACTAGCGGGCGGGGACAATGAGCAGTTCTTC | CASSQDPGLAGGDNEQFF
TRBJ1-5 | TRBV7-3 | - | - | TGTGCCAGCAGCTTAACCTCCAATCAGCCCCAGCATTTT | CASSLTSNQPQHF
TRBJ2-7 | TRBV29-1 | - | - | TGCAGCGTTAACACAGGGCCCTACGAGCAGTACTTC | CSVNTGPYEQYF
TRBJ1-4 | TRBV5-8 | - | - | TGTGCCAGCAGCTTGCAGGTGGCTAATGAAAAACTGTTTTTT | CASSLQVANEKLFF
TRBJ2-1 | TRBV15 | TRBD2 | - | TGTGCCACCAGCAGACCCGGGACTAGCGGGAGTCTACATAATGAGCAGTTCTTC | CATSRPGTSGSLHNEQFF
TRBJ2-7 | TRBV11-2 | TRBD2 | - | TGTGCCAGCAGCGCCAGCGGGGGTCTCTCTGAGCAGTACTTC | CASSASGGLSEQYF
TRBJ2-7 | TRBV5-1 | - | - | TGCGCCAGCAGCTTGTTACCCGGGTCAGCCTACGAGCAGTACTTC | CASSLLPGSAYEQYF
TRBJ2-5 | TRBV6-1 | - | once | TGTGCCAGCAGTGAGGGAAGAAAGGGGTTTAAGGACAGAGAGACCCAGTACTTC | CASSEGRKGFKDRETQYF
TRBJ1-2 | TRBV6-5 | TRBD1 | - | TGTGCCAGCAGAACAGGGGGTAATGGCTACACCTTC | CASRTGGNGYTF
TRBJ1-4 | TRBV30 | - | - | TGTGCCTGGAGCCAGAATGAAAAACTGTTTTTT | CAWSQNEKLFF